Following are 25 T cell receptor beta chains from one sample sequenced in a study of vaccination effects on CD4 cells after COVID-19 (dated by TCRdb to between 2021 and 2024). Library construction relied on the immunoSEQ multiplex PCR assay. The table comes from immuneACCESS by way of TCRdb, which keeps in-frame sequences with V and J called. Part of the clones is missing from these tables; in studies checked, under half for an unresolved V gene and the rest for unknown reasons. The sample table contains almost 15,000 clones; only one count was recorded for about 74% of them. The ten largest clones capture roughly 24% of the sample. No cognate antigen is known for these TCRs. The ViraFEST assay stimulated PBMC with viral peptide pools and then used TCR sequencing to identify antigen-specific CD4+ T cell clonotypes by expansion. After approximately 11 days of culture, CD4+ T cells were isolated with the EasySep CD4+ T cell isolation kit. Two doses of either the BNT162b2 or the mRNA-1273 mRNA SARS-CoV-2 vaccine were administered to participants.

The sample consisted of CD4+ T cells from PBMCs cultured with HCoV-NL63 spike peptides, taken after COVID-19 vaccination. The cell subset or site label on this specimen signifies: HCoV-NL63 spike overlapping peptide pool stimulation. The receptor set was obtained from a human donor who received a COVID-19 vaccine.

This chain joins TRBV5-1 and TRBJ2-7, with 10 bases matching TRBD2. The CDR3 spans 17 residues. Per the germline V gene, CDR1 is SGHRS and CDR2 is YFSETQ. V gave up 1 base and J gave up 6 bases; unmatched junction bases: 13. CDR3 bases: TGCGCCAGCAGCTTGCTAGCGGGAGCGTCCGGGGGAGCCGAGCAGTACTTC. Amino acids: CASSLLAGASGGAEQYF.

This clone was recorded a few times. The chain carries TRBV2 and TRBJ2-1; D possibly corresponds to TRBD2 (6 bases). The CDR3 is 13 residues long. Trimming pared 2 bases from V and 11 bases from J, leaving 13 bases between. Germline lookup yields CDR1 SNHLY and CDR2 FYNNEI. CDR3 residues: CASSEPLAEKQFF. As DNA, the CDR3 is TGTGCCAGCAGTGAACCACTAGCAGAAAAGCAGTTCTTC. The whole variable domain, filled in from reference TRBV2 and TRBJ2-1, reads EPEVTQTPSHQVTQMGQEVILRCVPISNHLYFYWYRQILGQKVEFLVSFYNNEISEKSEIFDDQFSVERPDGSNFTLKIRSTKLEDSAMYFCASSEPLAEKQFFGPGTRLTVL.

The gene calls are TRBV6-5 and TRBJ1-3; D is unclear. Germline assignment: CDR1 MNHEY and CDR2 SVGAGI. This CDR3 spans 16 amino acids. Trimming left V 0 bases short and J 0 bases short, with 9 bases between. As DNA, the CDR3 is TGTGCCAGCAGTTACTCGCCAGGACTCTCTGGAAACACCATATATTTT. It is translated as CASSYSPGLSGNTIYF.

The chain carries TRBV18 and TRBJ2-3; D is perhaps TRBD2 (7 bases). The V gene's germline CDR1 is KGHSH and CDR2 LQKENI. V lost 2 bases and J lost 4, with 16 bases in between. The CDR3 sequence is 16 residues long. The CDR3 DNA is TGTGCCAGCTCACCATCGTGGGGGGGCCTCTCAGATACGCAGTATTTT. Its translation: CASSPSWGGLSDTQYF.

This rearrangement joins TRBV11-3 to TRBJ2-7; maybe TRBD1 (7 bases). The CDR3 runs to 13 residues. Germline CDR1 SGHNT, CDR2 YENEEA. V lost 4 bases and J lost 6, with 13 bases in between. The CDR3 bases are TGTGCCAGCAGCTCAAACAGGGGAGGCGAGCAGTACTTC. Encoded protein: CASSSNRGGEQYF.

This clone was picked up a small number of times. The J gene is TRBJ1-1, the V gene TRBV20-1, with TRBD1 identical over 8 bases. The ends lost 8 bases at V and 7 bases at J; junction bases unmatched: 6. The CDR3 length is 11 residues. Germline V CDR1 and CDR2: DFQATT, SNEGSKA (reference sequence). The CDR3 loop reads CSPGGQGEAFF. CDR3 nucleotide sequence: TGCAGTCCCGGAGGACAGGGTGAAGCTTTCTTT.

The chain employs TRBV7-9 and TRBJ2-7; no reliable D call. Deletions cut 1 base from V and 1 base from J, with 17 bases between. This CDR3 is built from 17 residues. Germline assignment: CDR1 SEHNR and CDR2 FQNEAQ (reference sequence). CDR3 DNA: TGTGCCAGCAGCTTAGGGGCACCGGTCAGGTCATCCTACGAGCAGTACTTC. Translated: CASSLGAPVRSSYEQYF.

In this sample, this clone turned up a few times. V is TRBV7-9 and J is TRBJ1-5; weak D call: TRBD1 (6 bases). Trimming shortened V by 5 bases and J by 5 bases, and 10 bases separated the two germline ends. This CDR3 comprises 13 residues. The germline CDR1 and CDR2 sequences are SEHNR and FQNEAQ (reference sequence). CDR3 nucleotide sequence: TGTGCCAGCAGCCATAGGGGGTATCAGCCCCAGCATTTT. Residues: CASSHRGYQPQHF.

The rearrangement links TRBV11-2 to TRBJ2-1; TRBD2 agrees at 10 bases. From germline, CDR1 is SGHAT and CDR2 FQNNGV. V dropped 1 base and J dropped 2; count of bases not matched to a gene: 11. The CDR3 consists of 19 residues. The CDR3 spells CASSLVGSSGGRTYNEQFF. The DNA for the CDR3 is TGTGCCAGCAGCTTAGTGGGGAGTAGCGGGGGGCGGACCTACAATGAGCAGTTCTTC.

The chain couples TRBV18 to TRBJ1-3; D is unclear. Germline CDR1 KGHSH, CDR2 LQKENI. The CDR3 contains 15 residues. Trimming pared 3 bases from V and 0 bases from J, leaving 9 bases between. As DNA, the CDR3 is TGTGCCAGCTCACCGGTCTCCCTCTCTGGAAACACCATATATTTT. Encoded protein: CASSPVSLSGNTIYF.

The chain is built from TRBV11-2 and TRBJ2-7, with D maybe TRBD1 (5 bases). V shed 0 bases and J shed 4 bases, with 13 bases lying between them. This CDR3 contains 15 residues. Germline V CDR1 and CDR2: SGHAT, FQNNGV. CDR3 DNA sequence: TGTGCCAGCAGCTTAGAGCGAGGACAACCTTACGAGCAGTACTTC. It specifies CASSLERGQPYEQYF.

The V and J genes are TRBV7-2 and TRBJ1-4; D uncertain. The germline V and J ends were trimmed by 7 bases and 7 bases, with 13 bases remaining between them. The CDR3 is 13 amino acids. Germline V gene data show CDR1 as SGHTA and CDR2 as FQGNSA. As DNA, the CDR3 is TGTGCCAGCACCCTTAGGAAGGGTGAAAAACTGTTTTTT. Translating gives CASTLRKGEKLFF. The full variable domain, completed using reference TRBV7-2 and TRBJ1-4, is GAGVSQSPSNKVTEKGKDVELRCDPISGHTALYWYRQSLGQGLEFLIYFQGNSAPDKSGLPSDRFSAERTGGSVSTLTIQRTQQEDSAVYLCASTLRKGEKLFFGSGTQLSVL.

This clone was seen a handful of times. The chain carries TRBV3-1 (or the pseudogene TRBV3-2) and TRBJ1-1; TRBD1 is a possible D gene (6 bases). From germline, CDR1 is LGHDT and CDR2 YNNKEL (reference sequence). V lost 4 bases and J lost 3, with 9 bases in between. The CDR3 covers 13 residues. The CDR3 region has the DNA TGTGCCAGCAGCCTCGGACAGTACACTGAAGCTTTCTTT. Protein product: CASSLGQYTEAFF.

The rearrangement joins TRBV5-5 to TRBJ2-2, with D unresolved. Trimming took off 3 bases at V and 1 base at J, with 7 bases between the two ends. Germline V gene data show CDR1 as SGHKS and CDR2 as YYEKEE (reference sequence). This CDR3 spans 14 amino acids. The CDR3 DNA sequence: TGTGCCAGCAGCTCCTTCAGGAACACCGGGGAGCTGTTTTTT. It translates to CASSSFRNTGELFF.

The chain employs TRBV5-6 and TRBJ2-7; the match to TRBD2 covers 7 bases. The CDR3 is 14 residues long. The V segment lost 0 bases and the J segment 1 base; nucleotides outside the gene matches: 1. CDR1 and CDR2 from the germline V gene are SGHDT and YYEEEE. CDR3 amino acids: CASSLGLASYEQYF. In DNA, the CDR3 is TGTGCCAGCAGCTTGGGACTAGCTTCCTACGAGCAGTACTTC.

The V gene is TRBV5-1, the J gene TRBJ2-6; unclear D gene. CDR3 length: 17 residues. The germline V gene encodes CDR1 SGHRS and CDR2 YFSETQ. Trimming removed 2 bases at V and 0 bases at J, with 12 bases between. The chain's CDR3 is CASSFYLVGSGANVLTF. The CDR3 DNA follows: TGCGCCAGCAGCTTTTATTTGGTGGGCTCTGGGGCCAACGTCCTGACTTTC. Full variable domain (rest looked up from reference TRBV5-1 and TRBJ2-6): KAGVTQTPRYLIKTRGQQVTLSCSPISGHRSVSWYQQTPGQGLQFLFEYFSETQRNKGNFPGRFSGRQFSNSRSEMNVSTLELGDSALYLCASSFYLVGSGANVLTFGAGSRLTVL.

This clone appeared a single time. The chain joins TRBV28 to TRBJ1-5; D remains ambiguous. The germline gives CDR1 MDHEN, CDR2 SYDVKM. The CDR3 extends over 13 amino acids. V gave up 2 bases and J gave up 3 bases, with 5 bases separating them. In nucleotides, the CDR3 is TGTGCCAGCAGTTTACAGGTCAATCAGCCCCAGCATTTT. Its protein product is CASSLQVNQPQHF.

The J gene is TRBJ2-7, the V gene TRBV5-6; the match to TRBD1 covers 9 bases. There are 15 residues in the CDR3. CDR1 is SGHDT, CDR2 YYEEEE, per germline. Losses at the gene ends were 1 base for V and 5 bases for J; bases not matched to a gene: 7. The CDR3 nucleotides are TGTGCCAGCAGCTTGTACAGGGGGCGAGTAAACGAGCAGTACTTC. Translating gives CASSLYRGRVNEQYF.

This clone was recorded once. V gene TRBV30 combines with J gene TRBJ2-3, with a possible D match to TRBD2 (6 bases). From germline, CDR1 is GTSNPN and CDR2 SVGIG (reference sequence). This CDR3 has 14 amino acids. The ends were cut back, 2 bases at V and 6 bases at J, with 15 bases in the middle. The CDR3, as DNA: TGTGCCTGGAGTCGGGGGACCCCTAAGGATACGCAGTATTTT. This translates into CAWSRGTPKDTQYF.

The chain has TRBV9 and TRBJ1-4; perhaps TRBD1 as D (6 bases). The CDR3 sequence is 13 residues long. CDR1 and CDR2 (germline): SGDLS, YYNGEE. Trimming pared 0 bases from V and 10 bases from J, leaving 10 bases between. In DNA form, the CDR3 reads TGTGCCAGCAGCGTAGAGGGGGGGGGAAAACTGTTTTTT. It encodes CASSVEGGGKLFF.

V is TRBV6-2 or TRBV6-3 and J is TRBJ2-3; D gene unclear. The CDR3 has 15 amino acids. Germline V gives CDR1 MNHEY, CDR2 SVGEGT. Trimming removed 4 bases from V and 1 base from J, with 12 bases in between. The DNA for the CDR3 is TGTGCCAGCAGTTCCAACCCGGACCGCACAGATACGCAGTATTTT. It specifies CASSSNPDRTDTQYF.

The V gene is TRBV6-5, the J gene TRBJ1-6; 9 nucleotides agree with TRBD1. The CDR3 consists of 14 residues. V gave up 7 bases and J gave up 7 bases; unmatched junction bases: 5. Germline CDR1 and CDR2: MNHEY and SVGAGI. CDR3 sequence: CASTSTGGNSPLHF. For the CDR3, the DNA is TGTGCCAGCACTTCGACAGGGGGAAATTCACCCCTCCACTTT.

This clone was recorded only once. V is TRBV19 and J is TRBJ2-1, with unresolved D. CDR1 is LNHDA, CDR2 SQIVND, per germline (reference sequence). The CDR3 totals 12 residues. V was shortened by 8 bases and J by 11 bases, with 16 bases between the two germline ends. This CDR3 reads CASRPRGSKQFF. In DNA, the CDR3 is TGTGCCAGTCGGCCCCGCGGAAGCAAGCAGTTCTTC.

CDR3 bases: TGTGCCAGCAGCCGACTAGGACCCTACAATGAGCAGTTCTTC. Residues: CASSRLGPYNEQFF. The chain recombines TRBV2 with TRBJ2-1; weak D call: TRBD2 (6 bases). Per germline, CDR1 SNHLY and CDR2 FYNNEI. The CDR3 runs 14 residues. V lost 6 bases to trimming and J lost 2 bases, with 11 bases between them.

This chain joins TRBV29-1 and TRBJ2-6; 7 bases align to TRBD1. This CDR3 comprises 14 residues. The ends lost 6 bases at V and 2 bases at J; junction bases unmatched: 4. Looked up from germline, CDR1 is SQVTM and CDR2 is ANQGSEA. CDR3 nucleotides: TGCAGCGTACAGACAGGGACTGGGGCCAACGTCCTGACTTTC. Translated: CSVQTGTGANVLTF.